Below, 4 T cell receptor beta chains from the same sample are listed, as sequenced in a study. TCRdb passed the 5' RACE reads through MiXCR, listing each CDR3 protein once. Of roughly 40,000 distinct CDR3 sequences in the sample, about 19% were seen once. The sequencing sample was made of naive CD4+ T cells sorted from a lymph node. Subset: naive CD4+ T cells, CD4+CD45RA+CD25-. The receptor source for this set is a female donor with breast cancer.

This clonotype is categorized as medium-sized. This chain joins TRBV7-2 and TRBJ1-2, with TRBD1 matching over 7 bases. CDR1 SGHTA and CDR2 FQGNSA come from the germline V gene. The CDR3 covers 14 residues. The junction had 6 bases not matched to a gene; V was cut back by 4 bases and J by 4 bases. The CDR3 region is CASSSGQNFYGYTF. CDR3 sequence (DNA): TGTGCCAGCAGCTCGGGACAGAACTTCTATGGCTACACCTTC.

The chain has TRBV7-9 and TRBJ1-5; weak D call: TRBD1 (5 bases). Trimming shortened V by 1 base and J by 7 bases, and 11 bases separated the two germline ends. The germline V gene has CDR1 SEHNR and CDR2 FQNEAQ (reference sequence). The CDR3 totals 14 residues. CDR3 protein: CASSLGGGDQPQHF. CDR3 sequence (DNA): TGTGCCAGCAGCTTAGGAGGAGGGGACCAGCCCCAGCATTTT.

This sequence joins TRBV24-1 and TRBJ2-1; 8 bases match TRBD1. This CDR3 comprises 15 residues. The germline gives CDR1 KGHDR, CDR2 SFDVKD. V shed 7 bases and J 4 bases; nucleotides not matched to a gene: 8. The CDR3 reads CATSLPGQGYNEQFF. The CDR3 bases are TGTGCCACCAGCCTTCCCGGACAGGGTTACAATGAGCAGTTCTTC.

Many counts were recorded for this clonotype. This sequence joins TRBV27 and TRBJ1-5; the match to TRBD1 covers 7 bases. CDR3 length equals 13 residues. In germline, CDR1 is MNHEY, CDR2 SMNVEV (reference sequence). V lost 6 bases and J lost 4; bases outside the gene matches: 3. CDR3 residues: CASSQGGNQPQHF. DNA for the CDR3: TGTGCCAGCAGCCAGGGGGGTAATCAGCCCCAGCATTTT.